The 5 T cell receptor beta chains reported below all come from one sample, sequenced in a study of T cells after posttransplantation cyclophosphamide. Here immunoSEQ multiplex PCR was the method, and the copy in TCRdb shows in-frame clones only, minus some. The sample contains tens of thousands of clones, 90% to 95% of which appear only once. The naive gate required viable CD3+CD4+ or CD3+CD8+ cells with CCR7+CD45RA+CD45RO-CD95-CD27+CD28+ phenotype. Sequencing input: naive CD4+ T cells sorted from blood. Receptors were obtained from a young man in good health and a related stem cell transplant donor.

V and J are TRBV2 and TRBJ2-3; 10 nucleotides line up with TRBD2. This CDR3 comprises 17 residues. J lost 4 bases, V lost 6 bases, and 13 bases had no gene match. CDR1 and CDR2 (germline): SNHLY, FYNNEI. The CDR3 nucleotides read TGTGCCAGCAGGTATCGCCCGGGACTAGCGCGGGCAGATACGCAGTATTTT. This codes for CASRYRPGLARADTQYF.

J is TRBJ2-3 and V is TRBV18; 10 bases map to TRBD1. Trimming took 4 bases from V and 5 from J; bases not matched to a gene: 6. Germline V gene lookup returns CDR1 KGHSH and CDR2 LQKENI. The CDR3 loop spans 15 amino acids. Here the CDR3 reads CASSRETGGRDTQYF. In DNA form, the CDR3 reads TGTGCCAGCTCACGAGAGACAGGGGGCAGAGATACGCAGTATTTT.

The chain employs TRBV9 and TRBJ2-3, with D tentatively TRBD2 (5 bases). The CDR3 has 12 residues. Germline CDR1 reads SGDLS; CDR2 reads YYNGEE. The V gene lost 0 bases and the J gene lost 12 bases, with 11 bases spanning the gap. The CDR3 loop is CASSVEGLLQYF. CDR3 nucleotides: TGTGCCAGCAGCGTAGAAGGACTTCTTCAGTATTTT.

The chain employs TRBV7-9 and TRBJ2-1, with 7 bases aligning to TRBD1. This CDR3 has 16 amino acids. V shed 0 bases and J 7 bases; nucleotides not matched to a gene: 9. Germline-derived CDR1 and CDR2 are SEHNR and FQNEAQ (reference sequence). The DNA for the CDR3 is TGTGCCAGCAGCTTAGCGCAGGGGGTTTCAACTAATGAGCAGTTCTTC. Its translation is CASSLAQGVSTNEQFF.

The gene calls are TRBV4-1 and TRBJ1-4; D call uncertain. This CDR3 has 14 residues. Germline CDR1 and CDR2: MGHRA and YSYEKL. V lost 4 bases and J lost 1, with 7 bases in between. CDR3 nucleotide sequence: TGCGCCAGCAGCCCGGAGGAAACTAATGAAAAACTGTTTTTT. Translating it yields CASSPEETNEKLFF.